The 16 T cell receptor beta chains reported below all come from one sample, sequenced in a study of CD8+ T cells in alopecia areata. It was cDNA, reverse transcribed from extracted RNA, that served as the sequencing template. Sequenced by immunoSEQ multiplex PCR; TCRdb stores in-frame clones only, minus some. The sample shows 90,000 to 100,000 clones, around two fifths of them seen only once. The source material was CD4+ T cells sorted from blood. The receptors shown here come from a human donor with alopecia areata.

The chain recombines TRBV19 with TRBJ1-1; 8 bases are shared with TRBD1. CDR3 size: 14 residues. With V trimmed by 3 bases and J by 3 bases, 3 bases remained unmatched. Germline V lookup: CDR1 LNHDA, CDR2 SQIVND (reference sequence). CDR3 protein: CASSIYRGDTEAFF. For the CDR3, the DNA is TGTGCCAGTAGTATTTACAGGGGGGACACTGAAGCTTTCTTT.

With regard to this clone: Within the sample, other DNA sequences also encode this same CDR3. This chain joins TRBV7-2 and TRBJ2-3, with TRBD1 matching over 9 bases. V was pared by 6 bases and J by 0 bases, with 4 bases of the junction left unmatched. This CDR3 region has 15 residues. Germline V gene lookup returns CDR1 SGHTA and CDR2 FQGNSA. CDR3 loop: CASSSGQGSTDTQYF. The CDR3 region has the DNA TGTGCCAGCAGTTCCGGACAGGGGAGCACAGATACGCAGTATTTT. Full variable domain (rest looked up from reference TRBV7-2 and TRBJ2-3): GAGVSQSPSNKVTEKGKDVELRCDPISGHTALYWYRQSLGQGLEFLIYFQGNSAPDKSGLPSDRFSAERTGGSVSTLTIQRTQQEDSAVYLCASSSGQGSTDTQYFGPGTRLTVL.

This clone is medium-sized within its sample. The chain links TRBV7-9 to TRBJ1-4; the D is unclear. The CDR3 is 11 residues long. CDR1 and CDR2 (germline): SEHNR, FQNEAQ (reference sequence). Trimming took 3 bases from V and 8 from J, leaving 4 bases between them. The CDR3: CASSFEEKLFF. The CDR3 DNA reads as TGTGCCAGCAGCTTTGAGGAAAAACTGTTTTTT.

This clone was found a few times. DNA for the CDR3: TGCAGCGTTGGAGACAGGGTGATGACCGGGGAGCTGTTTTTT. Its protein product is CSVGDRVMTGELFF. The J gene is TRBJ2-2, the V gene TRBV29-1; 7 bases agree with TRBD1. The ends lost 4 bases at V and 5 bases at J; junction bases unmatched: 7. The CDR3 has 14 residues. Germline-derived CDR1 and CDR2 are SQVTM and ANQGSEA.

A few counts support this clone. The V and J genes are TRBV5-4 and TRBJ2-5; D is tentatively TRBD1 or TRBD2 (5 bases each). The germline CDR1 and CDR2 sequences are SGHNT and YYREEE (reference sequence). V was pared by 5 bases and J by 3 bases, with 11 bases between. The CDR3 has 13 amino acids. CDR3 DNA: TGTGCCAGCAGTCCTTGGGGGAAAGAGACCCAGTACTTC. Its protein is CASSPWGKETQYF. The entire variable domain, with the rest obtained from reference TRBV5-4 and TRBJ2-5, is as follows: ETGVTQSPTHLIKTRGQQVTLRCSSQSGHNTVSWYQQALGQGPQFIFQYYREEENGRGNFPPRFSGLQFPNYSSELNVNALELDDSALYLCASSPWGKETQYFGPGTRLLVL.

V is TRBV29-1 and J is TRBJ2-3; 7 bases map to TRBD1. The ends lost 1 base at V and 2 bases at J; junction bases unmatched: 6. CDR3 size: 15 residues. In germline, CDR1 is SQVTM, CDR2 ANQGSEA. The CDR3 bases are TGCAGCGTTGAAGTATTCGGGACAGACACAGATACGCAGTATTTT. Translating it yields CSVEVFGTDTDTQYF.

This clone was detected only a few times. CDR3 residues: CSVEGTGVLYGYTF. CDR3 DNA: TGCAGCGTTGAAGGGACAGGGGTCCTCTATGGCTACACCTTC. The rearrangement joins TRBV29-1 to TRBJ1-2, with TRBD1 matching over 9 bases. This CDR3 is built from 14 residues. The V gene end was trimmed by 1 base and the J gene end by 4 bases; junction bases not matched to a gene: 4. Germline V gene lookup returns CDR1 SQVTM and CDR2 ANQGSEA. Filled out from reference TRBV29-1 and TRBJ1-2, the complete variable domain reads SAVISQKPSRDICQRGTSLTIQCQVDSQVTMMFWYRQQPGQSLTLIATANQGSEATYESGFVIDKFPISRPNLTFSTLTVSNMSPEDSSIYLCSVEGTGVLYGYTFGSGTRLTVV.

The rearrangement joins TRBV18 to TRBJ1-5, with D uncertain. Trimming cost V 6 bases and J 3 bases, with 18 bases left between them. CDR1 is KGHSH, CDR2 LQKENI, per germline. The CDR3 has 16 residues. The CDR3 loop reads CASSSGKDPPNQPQHF. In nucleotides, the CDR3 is TGTGCCAGCTCCTCGGGGAAGGACCCCCCCAATCAGCCCCAGCATTTT.

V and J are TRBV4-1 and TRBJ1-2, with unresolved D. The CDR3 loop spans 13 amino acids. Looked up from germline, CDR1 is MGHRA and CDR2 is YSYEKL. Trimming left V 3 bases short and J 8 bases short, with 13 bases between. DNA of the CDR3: TGCGCCAGCAGCCATATGGGGTCCGAAGGCTACACCTTC. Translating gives CASSHMGSEGYTF.

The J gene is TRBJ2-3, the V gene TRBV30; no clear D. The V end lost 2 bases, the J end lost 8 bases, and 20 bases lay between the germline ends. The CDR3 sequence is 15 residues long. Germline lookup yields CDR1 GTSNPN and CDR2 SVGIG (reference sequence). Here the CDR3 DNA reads TGTGCCTGGAGTCGGCGCGGCGGCGCCAAGGCTACGCAGTATTTT. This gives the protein CAWSRRGGAKATQYF.

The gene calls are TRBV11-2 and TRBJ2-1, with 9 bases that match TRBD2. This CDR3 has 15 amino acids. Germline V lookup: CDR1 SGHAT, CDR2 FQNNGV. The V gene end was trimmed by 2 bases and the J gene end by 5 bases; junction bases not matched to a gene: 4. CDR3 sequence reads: CASSLTIAGDNEQFF. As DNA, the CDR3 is TGTGCCAGCAGCTTAACCATAGCGGGAGACAATGAGCAGTTCTTC. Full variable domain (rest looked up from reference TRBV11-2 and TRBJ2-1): EAGVAQSPRYKIIEKRQSVAFWCNPISGHATLYWYQQILGQGPKLLIQFQNNGVVDDSQLPKDRFSAERLKGVDSTLKIQPAKLEDSAVYLCASSLTIAGDNEQFFGPGTRLTVL.

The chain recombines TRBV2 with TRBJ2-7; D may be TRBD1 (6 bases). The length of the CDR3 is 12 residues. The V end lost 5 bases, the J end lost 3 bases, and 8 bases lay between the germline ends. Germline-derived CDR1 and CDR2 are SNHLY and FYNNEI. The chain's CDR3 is CASSKQGYEQYF. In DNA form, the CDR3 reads TGTGCCAGCAGTAAACAGGGCTACGAGCAGTACTTC.

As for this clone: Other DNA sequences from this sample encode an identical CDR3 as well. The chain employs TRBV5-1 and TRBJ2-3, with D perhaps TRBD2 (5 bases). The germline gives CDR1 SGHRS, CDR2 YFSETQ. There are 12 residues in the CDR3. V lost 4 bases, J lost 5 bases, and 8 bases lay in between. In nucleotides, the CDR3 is TGCGCCAGCAGCCCCGAGGGAGATACGCAGTATTTT. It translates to CASSPEGDTQYF.

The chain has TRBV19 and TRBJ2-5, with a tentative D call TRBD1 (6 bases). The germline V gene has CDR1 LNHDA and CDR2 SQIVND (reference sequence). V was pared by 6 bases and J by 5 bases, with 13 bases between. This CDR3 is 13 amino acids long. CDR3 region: CASRGHPHETQYF. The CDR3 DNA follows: TGTGCCAGTAGGGGACACCCTCACGAGACCCAGTACTTC. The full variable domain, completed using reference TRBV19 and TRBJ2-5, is DGGITQSPKYLFRKEGQNVTLSCEQNLNHDAMYWYRQDPGQGLRLIYYSQIVNDFQKGDIAEGYSVSREKKESFPLTVTSAQKNPTAFYLCASRGHPHETQYFGPGTRLLVL.

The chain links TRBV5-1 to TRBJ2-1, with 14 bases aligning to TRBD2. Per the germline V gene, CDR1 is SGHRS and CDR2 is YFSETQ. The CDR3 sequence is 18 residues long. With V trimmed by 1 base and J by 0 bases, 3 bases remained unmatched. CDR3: CASSLQGTSGGSYNEQFF. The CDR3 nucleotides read TGCGCCAGCAGCTTGCAGGGGACTAGCGGGGGCTCCTACAATGAGCAGTTCTTC.

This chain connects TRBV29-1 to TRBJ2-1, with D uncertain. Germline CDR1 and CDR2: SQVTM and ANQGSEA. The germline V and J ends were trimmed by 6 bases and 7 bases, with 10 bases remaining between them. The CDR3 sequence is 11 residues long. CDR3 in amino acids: CSVLSINEQFF. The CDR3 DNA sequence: TGCAGCGTCCTCTCGATAAATGAGCAGTTCTTC.